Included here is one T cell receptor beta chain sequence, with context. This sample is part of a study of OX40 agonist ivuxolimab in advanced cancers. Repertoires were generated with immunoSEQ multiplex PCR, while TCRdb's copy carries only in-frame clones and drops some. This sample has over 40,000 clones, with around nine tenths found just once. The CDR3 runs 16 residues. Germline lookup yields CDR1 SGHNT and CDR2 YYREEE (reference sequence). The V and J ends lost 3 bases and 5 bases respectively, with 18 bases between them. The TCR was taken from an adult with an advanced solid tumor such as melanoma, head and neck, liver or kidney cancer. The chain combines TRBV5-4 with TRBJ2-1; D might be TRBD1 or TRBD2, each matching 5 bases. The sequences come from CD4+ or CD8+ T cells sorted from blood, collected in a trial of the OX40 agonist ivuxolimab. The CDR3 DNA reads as TGTGCCAGCAGCTCATTGGGGACCCTCTCGGACAATGAGCAGTTCTTC. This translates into CASSSLGTLSDNEQFF.